Sequencing of this T cell receptor beta chain was carried out in a study of blood T cell repertoires in COVID-19. Study-wide background: Acute-phase and convalescent COVID-19 samples originated in the United States, Italy and Spain. Sources were T cells, B-cell-depleted T cells, or PBMCs; the material itself was cDNA or gDNA.

Sequencing was performed with immunoSEQ multiplex PCR; in TCRdb, only in-frame clones are kept and a portion is missing. Among around 620,000 clones listed, about 87% were seen once. This CDR3 has 12 amino acids. V lost 4 bases and J 7 bases, leaving 10 bases between the germline ends. CDR1 is MGHDK and CDR2 is SYGVNS in the germline V gene. Sequenced sample: peripheral blood. The V gene is TRBV25-1, the J gene TRBJ1-1; D perhaps matches TRBD1 (6 bases). This clonotype was sampled from a woman under 30 with acute or convalescent COVID-19. The CDR3: CASSAQGFEAFF. DNA for the CDR3: TGTGCCAGCAGTGCCCAGGGGTTTGAAGCTTTCTTT.